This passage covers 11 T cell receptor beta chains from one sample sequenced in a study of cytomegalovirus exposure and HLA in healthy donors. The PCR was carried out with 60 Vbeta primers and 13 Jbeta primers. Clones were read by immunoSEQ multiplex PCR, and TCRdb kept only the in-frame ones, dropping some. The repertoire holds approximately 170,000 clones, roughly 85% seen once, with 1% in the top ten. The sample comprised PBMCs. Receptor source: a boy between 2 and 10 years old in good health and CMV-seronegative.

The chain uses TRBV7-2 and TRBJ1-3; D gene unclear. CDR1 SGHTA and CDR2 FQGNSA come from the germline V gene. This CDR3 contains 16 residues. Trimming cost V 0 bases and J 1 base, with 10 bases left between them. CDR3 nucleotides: TGTGCCAGCAGCTTAGCTGCCAGGTTTTCTGGAAACACCATATATTTT. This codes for CASSLAARFSGNTIYF. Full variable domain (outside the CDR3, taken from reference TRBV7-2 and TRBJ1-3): GAGVSQSPSNKVTEKGKDVELRCDPISGHTALYWYRQSLGQGLEFLIYFQGNSAPDKSGLPSDRFSAERTGGSVSTLTIQRTQQEDSAVYLCASSLAARFSGNTIYFGEGSWLTVV.

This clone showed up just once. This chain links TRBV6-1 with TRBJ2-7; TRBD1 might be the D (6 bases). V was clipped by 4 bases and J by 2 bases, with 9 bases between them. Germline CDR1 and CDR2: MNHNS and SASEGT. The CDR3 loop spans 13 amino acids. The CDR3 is CASSGTVTYEQYV. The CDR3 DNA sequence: TGTGCCAGCAGTGGGACAGTCACCTACGAGCAGTACGTC.

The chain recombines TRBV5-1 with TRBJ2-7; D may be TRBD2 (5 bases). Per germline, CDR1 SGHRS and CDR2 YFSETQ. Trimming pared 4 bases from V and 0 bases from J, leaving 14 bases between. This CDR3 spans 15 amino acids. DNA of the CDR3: TGCGCCAGCAGCGGAAACCGGGGTAGCTCCTACGAGCAGTACTTC. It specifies CASSGNRGSSYEQYF.

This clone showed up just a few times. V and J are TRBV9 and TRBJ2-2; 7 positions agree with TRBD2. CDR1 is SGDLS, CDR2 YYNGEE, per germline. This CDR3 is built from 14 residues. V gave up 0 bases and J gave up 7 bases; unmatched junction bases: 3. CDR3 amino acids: CASSVETGGGELFF. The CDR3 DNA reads TGTGCCAGCAGCGTAGAGACGGGAGGCGGGGAGCTGTTTTTT.

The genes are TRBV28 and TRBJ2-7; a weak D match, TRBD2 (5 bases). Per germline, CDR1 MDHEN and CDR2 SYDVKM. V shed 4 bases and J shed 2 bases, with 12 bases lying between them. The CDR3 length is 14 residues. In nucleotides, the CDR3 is TGTGCCAGCAGTTCCGCCGGGGTCCCCTACGAGCAGTACTTC. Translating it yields CASSSAGVPYEQYF.

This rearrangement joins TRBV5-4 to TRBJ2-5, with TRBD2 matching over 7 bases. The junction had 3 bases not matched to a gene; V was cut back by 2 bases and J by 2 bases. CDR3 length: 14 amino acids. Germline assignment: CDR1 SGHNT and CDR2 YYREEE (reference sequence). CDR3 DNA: TGTGCCAGCAGCTTCGCTAGCGGACAAGAGACCCAGTACTTC. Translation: CASSFASGQETQYF.

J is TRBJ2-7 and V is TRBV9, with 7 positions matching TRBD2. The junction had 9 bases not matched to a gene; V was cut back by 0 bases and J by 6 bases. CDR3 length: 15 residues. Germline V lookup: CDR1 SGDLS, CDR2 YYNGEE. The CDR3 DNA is TGTGCCAGCAGCGTAGGGACTAGTAGTCTCTCCGAGCAGTACTTC. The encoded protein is CASSVGTSSLSEQYF.

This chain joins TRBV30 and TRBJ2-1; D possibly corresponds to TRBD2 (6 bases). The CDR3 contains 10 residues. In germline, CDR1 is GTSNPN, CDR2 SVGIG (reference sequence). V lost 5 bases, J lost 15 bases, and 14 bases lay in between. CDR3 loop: CAWDGGVLFF. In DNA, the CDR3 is TGTGCCTGGGACGGGGGAGTTTTGTTCTTC.

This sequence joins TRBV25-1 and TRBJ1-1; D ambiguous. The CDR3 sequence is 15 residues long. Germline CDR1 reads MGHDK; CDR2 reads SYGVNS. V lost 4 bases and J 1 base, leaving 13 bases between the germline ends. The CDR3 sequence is CASSVFIGGNTEAFF. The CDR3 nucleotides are TGTGCCAGCAGTGTCTTCATTGGAGGGAACACTGAAGCTTTCTTT.

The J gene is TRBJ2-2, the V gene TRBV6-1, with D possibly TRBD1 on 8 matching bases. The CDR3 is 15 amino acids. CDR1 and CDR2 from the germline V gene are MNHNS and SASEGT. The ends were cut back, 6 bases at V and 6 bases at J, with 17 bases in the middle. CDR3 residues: CASSGHRGGAGELFF. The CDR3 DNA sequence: TGTGCCAGCAGCGGCCACAGGGGGGGGGCCGGGGAGCTGTTTTTT.

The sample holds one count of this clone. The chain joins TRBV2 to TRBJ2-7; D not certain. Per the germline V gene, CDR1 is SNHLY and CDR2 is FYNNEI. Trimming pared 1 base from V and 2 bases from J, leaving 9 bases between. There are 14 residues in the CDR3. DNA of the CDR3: TGTGCCAGCAGTGAAGGGCCAACTACCTACGAGCAGTACTTC. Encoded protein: CASSEGPTTYEQYF.